Below, 2 T cell receptor beta chains from the same sample are listed, as sequenced in a study of T cell responses to AZD1222 COVID-19 vaccine. Clones were sequenced by immunoSEQ multiplex PCR, and TCRdb holds only the in-frame ones, with some missing. Of 150,000 or so clones listed, more than 85% are singletons. Sample: peripheral blood, taken on day 0 of AZD1222 vaccination. The origin of the receptors is an adult in good health.

The CDR3 DNA is TGTGCCAGCTCTCCGTCGGGGACAGGCGGCGGCTACACCTTC. This encodes CASSPSGTGGGYTF. The chain links TRBV6-5 to TRBJ1-2; 8 bases map to TRBD1. Trimming cost V 8 bases and J 8 bases; bases outside gene matches: 13. Germline values: CDR1 MNHEY, CDR2 SVGAGI. The CDR3 is made up of 14 amino acids.

The rearrangement uses TRBV16 and TRBJ2-2; 7 bases align to TRBD2. V dropped 2 bases and J dropped 1; count of bases not matched to a gene: 1. This CDR3 is 15 amino acids long. The germline gives CDR1 KGHSY, CDR2 FQNENV. The CDR3 region is CASSQTSENTGELFF. The CDR3 nucleotides are TGTGCCAGCAGCCAAACTAGCGAGAACACCGGGGAGCTGTTTTTT. Full variable domain (missing parts from reference TRBV16 and TRBJ2-2): GEEVAQTPKHLVRGEGQKAKLYCAPIKGHSYVFWYQQVLKNEFKFLISFQNENVFDETGMPKERFSAKCLPNSPCSLEIQATKLEDSAVYFCASSQTSENTGELFFGEGSRLTVL.